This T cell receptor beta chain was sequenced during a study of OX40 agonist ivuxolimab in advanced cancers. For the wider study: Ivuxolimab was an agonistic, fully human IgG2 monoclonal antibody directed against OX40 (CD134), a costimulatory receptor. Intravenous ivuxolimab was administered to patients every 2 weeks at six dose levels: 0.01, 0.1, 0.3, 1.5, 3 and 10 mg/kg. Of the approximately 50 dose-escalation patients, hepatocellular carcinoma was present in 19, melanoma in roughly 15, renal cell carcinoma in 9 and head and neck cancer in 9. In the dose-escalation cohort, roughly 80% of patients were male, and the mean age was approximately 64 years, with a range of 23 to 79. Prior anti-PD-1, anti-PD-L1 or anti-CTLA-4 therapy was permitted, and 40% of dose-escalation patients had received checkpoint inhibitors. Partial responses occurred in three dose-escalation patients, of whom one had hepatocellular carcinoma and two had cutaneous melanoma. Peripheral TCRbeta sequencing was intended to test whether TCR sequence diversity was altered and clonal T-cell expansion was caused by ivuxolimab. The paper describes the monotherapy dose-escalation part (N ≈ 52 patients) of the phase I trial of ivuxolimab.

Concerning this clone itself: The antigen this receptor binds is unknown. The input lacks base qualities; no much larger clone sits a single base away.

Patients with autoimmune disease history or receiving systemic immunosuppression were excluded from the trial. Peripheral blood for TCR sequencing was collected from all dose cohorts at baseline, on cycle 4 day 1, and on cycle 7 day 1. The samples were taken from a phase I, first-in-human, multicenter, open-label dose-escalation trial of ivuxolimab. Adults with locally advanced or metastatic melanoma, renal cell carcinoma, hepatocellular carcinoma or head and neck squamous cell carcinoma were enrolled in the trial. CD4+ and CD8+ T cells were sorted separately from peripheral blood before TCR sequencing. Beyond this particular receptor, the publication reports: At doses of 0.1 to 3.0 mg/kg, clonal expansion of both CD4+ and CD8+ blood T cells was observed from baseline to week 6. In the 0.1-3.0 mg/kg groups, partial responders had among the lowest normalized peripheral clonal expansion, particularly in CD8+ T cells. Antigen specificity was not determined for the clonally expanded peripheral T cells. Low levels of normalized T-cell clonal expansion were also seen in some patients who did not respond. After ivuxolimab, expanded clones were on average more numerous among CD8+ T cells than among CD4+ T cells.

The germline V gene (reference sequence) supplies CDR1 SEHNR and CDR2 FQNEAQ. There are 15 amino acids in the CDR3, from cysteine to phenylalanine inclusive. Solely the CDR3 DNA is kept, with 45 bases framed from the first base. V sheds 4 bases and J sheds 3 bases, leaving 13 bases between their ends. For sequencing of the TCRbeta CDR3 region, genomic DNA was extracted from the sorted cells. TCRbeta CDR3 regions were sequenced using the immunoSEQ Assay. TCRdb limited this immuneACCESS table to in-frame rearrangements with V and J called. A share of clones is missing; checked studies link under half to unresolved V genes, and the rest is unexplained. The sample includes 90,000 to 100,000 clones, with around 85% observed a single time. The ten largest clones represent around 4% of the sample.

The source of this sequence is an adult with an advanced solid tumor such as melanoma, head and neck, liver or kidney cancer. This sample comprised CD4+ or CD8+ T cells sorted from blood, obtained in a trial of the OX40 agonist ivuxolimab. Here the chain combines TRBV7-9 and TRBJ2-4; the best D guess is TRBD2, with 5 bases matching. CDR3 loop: CASSWLTKDKNIQYF. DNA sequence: TGTGCCAGCAGCTGGCTGACTAAAGACAAAAACATTCAGTACTTC.